Sequencing of this TCR beta chain was carried out in a study of T-cell memory formation after mild COVID-19 (TCRdb year 2021). About the study as a whole: TCR sequence clusters from the two donors were found to be largely donor specific. In a couple of donors, T-cell clones that expanded and contracted after mild COVID-19 were tracked by sequencing TCRalpha and TCRbeta repertoires over time. Two young, previously healthy adult volunteers, one female and one male, were included in the cohort. Paper-wide results and their limitations: Only a couple of mild cases were covered in the study, and larger cohorts including severe cases with pre-infection samples were considered necessary. The second-wave clones that peaked on day 37 were not confirmed to be SARS-CoV-2 specific. Contracting CD4+ clones turned up mainly in the CM and EM memory subsets, whereas EMRA was where CD8+ clones were enriched. The detection of some responding clones in pre-infection memory suggests that pre-existing cross-reactive memory T cells joined the SARS-CoV-2 response. Clones contracting from day 15 to 85 had balanced CD4/CD8 phenotypes, while a second wave expanding from day 15 to 37 was biased towards CD4+.

This clonotype was seen ten or more times. The target of this receptor is not known. Qualities for individual bases were not recorded, and no much larger clone is one base off. Taken from cysteine to phenylalanine, the CDR3 has 16 residues. The DNA shown is the 48-base CDR3, in frame from base 1. The CDR1 and CDR2 encoded by the germline V gene (reference sequence) are LGHDT and YNNKEL. Trimming costs V 4 bases and J 0 bases, and their ends lie 13 bases apart. Ficoll-Paque density gradient centrifugation was used to isolate PBMCs. Sequencing took place on an Illumina NovaSeq 6000. TCRalpha and TCRbeta cDNA libraries were built by 5'RACE with constant-segment primers, adding sample barcodes and unique molecular identifiers. RNA was extracted from every sample with Trizol reagent. Amplification of the libraries took two PCR steps, and the second step added a second sample barcode plus Illumina TruSeq adapters. Libraries were sequenced on an Illumina NovaSeq with 2 x 150 bp paired-end reads. Turning to the authors' computational methods: Demultiplexing of reads and collapsing into UMI-guided consensus sequences were performed with migec v1.2.7. Using mixcr v2.1.11, UMI consensuses were aligned to TRA and TRB V and J templates and then assembled into clonotypes. Expanded or contracted clonotypes were those called significant by both edgeR and NoisET, with noise models trained on biological replicates. For edgeR calls, a false discovery rate-adjusted p below 0.01 and a log2 fold-change threshold of 1 were applied. PCA with hierarchical clustering of max-normalized trajectories of the 1000 most abundant clonotypes was used as exploratory dynamics analysis. Each responding clone was given a CD4 or CD8 phenotype based on the CD4+ and CD8+ repertoires, which had been sequenced separately. TCRdb handled the public reads itself, with Q25 trimming in fastp and clone calling in MiXCR, and kept productive beta chains. Rows with one shared CDR3 protein collapse into an entry with the most common genes and DNA. The V and J calls reflect TCRdb's pipeline rather than the authors' work. Across this sample there are about 40,000 distinct CDR3 sequences, with over 5% seen only once. 0.81% of the sample goes to the ten largest clones.

The sequenced sample consisted of PBMCs or a T cell subset sorted from them (not recorded which). The receptor comes from an adult who had mild COVID-19 (a few samples of this study predate the infection). The sample titles of this study are shuffled in the database, so cell type and time point are left out. The rearranged segments are TRBV3-1 and TRBJ1-3; a weak D assignment points to TRBD1 (5 bases agree). The sequenced DNA: TGTGCCAGCAGCCCTCCGGCAGGGATCTCTGGAAACACCATATATTTT. It is translated as CASSPPAGISGNTIYF.